This T cell receptor beta chain was sequenced for a study of shared clonotypes between healthy human individuals. Looking at the study overall: Used for every donor were three CD4 naive, three CD4 memory, two CD8 naive and one CD8 memory plate. Study results and caveats: Of the naive CD4 clonotypes, roughly 5.2% were shared across a handful of donors.

Assay: immunoSEQ multiplex PCR; the TCRdb copy retains only in-frame clones and omits some. This table has some 2 million clones, about 95% appearing once. For this clone: Its antigen remains unknown. The sample has other DNA sequences that encode this CDR3 too.

This CDR3 is built from 13 residues. Per the germline V gene, CDR1 is ENHRY and CDR2 is SYGVKD. The ends lost 5 bases at V and 3 bases at J; junction bases unmatched: 4. Selected positively for CCR7 and CD45RO-negative, naive CD8 cells excluded terminally differentiated effector memory CD45RA+ cells. Every donor, a Caucasian adult, lived in Nashville, Tennessee. The chain couples TRBV10-3 to TRBJ2-7; 7 bases map to TRBD1. The source is a man younger than 35 in good health. The source material was naive CD8+ T cells sorted from blood. The CDR3 bases are TGTGCCATCAGTCCCGGACAGGTCTACGAGCAGTACTTC. This gives the protein CAISPGQVYEQYF.